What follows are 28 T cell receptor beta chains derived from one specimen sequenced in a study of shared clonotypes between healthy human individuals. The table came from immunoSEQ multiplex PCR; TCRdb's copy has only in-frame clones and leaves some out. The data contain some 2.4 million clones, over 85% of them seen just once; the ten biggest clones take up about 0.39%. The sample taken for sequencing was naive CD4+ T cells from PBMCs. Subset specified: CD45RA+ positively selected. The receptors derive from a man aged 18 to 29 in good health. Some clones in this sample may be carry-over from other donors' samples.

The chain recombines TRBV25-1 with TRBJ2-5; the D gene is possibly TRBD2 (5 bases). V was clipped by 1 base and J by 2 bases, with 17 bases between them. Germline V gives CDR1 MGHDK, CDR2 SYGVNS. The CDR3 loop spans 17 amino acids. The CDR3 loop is CASSESIDYRGQETQYF. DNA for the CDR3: TGTGCCAGCAGTGAATCGATAGACTACCGGGGTCAAGAGACCCAGTACTTC.

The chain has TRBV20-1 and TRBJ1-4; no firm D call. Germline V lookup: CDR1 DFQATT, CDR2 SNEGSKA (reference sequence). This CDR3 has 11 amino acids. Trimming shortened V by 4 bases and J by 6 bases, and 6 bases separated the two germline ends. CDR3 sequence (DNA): TGCAGTGCTACGACGGATGAAAAACTGTTTTTT. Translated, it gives CSATTDEKLFF.

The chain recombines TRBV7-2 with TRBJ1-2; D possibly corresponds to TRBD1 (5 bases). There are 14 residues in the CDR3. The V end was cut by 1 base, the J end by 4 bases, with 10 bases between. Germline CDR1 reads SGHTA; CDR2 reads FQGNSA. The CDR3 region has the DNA TGTGCCAGCAGCTTAGGGGCCAGGGTCTATGGCTACACCTTC. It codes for CASSLGARVYGYTF.

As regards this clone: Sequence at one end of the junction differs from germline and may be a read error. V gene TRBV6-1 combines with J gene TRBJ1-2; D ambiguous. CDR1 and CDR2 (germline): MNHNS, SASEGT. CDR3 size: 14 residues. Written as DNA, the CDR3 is TGCCTGACCCTATTGGGGTCCGTGAGCTATGGCTACACCTTC. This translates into CLTLLGSVSYGYTF.

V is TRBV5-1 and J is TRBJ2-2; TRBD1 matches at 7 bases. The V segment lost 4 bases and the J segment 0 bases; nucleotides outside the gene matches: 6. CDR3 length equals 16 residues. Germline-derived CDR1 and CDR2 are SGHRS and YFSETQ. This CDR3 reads CASSPTGSSNTGELFF. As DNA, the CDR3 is TGCGCCAGCAGCCCGACAGGGTCTTCGAACACCGGGGAGCTGTTTTTT. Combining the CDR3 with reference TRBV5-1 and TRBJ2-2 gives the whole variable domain KAGVTQTPRYLIKTRGQQVTLSCSPISGHRSVSWYQQTPGQGLQFLFEYFSETQRNKGNFPGRFSGRQFSNSRSEMNVSTLELGDSALYLCASSPTGSSNTGELFFGEGSRLTVL.

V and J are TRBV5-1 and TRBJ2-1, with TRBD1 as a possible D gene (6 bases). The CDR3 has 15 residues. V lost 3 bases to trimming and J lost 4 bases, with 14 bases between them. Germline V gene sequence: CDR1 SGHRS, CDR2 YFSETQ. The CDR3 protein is CASSSPGRGYNEQFF. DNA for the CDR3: TGCGCCAGCAGCTCTCCCGGCAGGGGTTACAATGAGCAGTTCTTC.

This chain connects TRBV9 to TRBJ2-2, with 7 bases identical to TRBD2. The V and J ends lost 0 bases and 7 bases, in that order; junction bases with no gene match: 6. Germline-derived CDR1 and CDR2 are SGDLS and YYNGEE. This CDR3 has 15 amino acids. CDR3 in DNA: TGTGCCAGCAGCGTAGGAGAGGGGAGGGGCGGGGAGCTGTTTTTT. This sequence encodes CASSVGEGRGGELFF.

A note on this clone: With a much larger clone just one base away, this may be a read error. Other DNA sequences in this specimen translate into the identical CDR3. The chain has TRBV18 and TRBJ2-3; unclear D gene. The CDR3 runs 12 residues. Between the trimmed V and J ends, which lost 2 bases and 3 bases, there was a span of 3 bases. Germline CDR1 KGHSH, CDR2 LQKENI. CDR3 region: CASSPRTDTQYF. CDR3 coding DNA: TGTGCCAGCTCACCAAGAACAGATACGCAGTATTTT. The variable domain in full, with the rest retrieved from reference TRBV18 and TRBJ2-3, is NAGVMQNPRHLVRRRGQEARLRCSPMKGHSHVYWYRQLPEEGLKFMVYLQKENIIDESGMPKERFSAEFPKEGPSILRIQQVVRGDSAAYFCASSPRTDTQYFGPGTRLTVL.

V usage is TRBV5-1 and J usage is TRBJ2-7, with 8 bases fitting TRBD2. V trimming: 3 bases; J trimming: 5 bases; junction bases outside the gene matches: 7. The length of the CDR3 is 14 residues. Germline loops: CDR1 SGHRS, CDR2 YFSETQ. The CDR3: CASSSTSGHDEQYF. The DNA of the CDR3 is TGCGCCAGCAGCTCAACTAGCGGCCACGACGAGCAGTACTTC.

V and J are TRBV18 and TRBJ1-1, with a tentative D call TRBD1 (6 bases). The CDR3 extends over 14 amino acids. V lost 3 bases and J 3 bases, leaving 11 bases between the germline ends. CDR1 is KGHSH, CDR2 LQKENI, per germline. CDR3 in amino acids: CASSPSAGDTEAFF. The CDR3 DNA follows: TGTGCCAGCTCACCCTCGGCAGGGGACACTGAAGCTTTCTTT.

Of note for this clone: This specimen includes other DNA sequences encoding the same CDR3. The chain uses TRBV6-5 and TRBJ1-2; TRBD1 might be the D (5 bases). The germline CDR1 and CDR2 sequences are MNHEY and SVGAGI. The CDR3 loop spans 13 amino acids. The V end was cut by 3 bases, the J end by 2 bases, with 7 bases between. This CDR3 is CASSYQGNYGYTF. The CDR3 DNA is TGTGCCAGCAGTTATCAGGGCAACTATGGCTACACCTTC.

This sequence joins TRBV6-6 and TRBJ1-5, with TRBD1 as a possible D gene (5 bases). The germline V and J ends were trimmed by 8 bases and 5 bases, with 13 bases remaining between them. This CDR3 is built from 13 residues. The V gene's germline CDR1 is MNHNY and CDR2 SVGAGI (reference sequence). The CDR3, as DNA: TGTGCCAGCGGTCGGGACGGGTATCAGCCCCAGCATTTT. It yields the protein CASGRDGYQPQHF.

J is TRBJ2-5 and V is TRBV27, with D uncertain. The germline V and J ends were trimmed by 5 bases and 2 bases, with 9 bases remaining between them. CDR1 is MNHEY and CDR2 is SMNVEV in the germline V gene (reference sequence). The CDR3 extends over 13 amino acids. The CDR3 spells CASSPRWQETQYF. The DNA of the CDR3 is TGTGCCAGCAGTCCCCGCTGGCAAGAGACCCAGTACTTC.

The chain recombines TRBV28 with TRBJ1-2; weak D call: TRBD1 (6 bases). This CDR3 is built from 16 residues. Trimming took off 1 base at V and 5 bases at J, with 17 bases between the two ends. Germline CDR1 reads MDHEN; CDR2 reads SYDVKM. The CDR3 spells CASSLYRQAIGYGYTF. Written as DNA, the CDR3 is TGTGCCAGCAGTTTATATCGACAGGCTATTGGTTATGGCTACACCTTC.

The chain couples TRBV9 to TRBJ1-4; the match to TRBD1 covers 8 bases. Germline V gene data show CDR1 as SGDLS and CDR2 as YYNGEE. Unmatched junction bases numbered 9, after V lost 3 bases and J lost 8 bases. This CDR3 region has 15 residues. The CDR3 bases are TGTGCCAGCAGCGATAACAGGGGGGGTCCGGAAAAACTGTTTTTT. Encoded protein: CASSDNRGGPEKLFF.

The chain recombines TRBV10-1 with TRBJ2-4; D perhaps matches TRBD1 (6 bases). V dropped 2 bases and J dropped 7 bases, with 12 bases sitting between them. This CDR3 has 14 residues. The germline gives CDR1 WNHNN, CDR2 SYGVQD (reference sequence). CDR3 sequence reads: CASSEARGQNIQYF. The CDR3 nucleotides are TGCGCCAGCAGTGAGGCCAGAGGACAGAACATTCAGTACTTC.

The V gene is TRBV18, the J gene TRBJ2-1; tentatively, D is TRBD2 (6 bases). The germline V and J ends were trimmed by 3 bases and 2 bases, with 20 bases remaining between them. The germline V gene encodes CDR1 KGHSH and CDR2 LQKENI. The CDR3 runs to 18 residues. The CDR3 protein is CASSPKGLAYRAYNEQFF. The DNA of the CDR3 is TGTGCCAGCTCACCGAAAGGGCTAGCGTATAGAGCCTACAATGAGCAGTTCTTC.

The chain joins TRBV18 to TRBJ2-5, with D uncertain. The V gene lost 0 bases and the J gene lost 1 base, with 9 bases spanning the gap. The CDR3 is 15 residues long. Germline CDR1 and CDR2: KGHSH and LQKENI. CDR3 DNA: TGTGCCAGCTCACCACCCGGACCGCGCCAAGAGACCCAGTACTTC. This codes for CASSPPGPRQETQYF.

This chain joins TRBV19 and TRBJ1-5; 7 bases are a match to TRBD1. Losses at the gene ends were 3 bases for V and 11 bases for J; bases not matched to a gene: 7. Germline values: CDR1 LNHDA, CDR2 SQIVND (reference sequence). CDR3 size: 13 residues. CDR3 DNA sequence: TGTGCCAGTAGTATGGACAGGTCGGGGGCCCAGCATTTT. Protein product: CASSMDRSGAQHF.

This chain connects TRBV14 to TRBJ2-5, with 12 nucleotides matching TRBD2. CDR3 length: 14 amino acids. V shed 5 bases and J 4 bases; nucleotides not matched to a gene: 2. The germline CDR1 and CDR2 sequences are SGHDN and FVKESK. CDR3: CASSKGLAGETQYF. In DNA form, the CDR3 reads TGTGCCAGCAGCAAGGGACTAGCGGGAGAGACCCAGTACTTC.

In nucleotides, the CDR3 is TGTGCCAGCAGCAGAGGGCCAGATACGCAGTATTTT. Translated: CASSRGPDTQYF. The chain combines TRBV16 with TRBJ2-3; a weak D match, TRBD2 (5 bases). The CDR3 totals 12 residues. Germline CDR1 KGHSY, CDR2 FQNENV. Trimming removed 5 bases from V and 4 bases from J, with 7 bases in between.

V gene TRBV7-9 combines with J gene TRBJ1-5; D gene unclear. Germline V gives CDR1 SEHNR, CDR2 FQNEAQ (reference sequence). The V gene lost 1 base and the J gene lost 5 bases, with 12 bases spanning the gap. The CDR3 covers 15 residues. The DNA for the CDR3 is TGTGCCAGCAGCTTAGGGGCAGGCGGAGATCAGCCCCAGCATTTT. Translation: CASSLGAGGDQPQHF.

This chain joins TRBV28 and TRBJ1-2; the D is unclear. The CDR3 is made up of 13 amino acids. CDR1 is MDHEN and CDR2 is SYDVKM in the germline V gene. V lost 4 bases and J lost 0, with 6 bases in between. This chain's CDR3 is CASSWAPNYGYTF. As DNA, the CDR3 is TGTGCCAGCAGTTGGGCCCCTAACTATGGCTACACCTTC.

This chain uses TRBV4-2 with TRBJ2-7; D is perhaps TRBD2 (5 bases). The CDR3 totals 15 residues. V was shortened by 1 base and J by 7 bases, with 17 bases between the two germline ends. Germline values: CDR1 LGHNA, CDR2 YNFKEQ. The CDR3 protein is CASSQAPGVISEQYF. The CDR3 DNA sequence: TGTGCCAGCAGCCAAGCTCCCGGGGTAATATCGGAGCAGTACTTC.

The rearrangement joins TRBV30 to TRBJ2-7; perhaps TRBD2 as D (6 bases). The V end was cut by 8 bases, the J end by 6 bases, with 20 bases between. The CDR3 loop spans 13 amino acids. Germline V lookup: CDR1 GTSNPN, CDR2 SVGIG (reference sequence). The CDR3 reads CAGALTGAVEQYF. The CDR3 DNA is TGTGCCGGGGCCTTAACGGGAGCGGTCGAGCAGTACTTC.

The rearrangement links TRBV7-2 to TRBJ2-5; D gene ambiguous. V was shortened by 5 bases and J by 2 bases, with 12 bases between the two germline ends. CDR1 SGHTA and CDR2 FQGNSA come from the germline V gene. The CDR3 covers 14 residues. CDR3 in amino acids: CASSPPYLQETQYF. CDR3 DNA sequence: TGTGCCAGCAGCCCACCCTACCTTCAAGAGACCCAGTACTTC.

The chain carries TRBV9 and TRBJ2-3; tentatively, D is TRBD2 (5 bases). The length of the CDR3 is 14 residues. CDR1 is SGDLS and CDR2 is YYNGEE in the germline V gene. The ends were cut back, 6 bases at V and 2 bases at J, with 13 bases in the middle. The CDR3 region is CASNGRGNTDTQYF. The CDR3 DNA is TGTGCCAGCAACGGACGGGGAAACACAGATACGCAGTATTTT.

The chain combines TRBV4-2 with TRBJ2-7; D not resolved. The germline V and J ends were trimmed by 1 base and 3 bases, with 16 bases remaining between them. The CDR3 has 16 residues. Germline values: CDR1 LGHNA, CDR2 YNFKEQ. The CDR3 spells CASSQGPGFDNYEQYF. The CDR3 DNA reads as TGTGCCAGCAGCCAAGGCCCCGGGTTTGACAACTACGAGCAGTACTTC.